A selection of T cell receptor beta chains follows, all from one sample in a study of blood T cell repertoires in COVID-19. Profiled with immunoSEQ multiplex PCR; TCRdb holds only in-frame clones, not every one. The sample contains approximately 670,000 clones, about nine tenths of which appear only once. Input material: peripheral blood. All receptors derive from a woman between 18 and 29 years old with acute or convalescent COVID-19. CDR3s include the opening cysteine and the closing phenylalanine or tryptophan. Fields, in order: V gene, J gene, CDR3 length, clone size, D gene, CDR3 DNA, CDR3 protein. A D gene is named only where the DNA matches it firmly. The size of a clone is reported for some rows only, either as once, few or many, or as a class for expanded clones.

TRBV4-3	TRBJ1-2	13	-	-	TGCGCCAGCAGCCAAGATCTAGCATTAGGGAACACCTTC	CASSQDLALGNTF
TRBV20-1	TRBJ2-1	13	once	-	TGCAGTGCTAGTGGGCAGGGGTACAATGAGCAGTTCTTC	CSASGQGYNEQFF
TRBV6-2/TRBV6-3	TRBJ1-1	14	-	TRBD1	TGTGCCAGCAGTCCCGGACAGGGTAGCTCTGAAGCTTTCTTT	CASSPGQGSSEAFF
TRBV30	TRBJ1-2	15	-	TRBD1	TGTGCCTGGAGTAGGACAGGACCGACTAACTATGGCTACACCTTC	CAWSRTGPTNYGYTF
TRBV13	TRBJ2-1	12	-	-	TGTGCCAGCAGCTTAGGCGTGAATGAGCAGTTCTTC	CASSLGVNEQFF
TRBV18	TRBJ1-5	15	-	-	TGTGCCAGCTCACTGGTAACCACAGGGTTTGGGCCCCAGCATTTT	CASSLVTTGFGPQHF
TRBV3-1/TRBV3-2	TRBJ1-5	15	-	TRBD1	TGTGCCAGCAGCAATGGGACAGCCTCTAAGCGGCCCCAGCATTTT	CASSNGTASKRPQHF
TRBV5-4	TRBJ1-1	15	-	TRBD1	TGTGCCAGCAGCATCCGGACAGGGCGGGGGACTGAAGCTTTCTTT	CASSIRTGRGTEAFF
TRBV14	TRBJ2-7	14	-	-	TGTGCCAGCAGCCAAGATCAGGAGGGCTACGAGCAGTACTTC	CASSQDQEGYEQYF
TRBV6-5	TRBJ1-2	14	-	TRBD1	TGTGCCAGCAGTCCGACAGGGGAATCCTTTGGCTACACCTTC	CASSPTGESFGYTF
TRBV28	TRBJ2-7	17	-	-	TGTGCCAGCAGCACAAGCAAACAGGGTAAGGGATCCTACGAGCAGTACTTC	CASSTSKQGKGSYEQYF
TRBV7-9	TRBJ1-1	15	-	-	TGTGCCAGCAGCCCTGGAAGGGGCGGGAACACTGAAGCTTTCTTT	CASSPGRGGNTEAFF
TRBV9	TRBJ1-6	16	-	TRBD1	TGTGCCAGCAGCGGACGGGACAGCGTCCTTAATTCACCCCTCCACTTT	CASSGRDSVLNSPLHF
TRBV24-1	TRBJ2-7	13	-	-	TGTGCCACCAGTGGGACAGATCCCTACGAGCAGTACTTC	CATSGTDPYEQYF
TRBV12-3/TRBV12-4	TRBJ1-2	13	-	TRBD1	TGTGCCAGCAGCCCGGGACAGGGATTAGGCTACACCTTC	CASSPGQGLGYTF
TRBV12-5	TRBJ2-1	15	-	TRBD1	TGTGCTAGTGGTTTGGTAATAGGACAGGGGGATGAGCAGTTCTTC	CASGLVIGQGDEQFF
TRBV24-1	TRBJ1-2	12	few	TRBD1	TGTGCCACCAGTGAGACAGGGGGCGGCTACACCTTC	CATSETGGGYTF
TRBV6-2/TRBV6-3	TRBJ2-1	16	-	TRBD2	TGTGCCAGCAGCCTGACTACTAGCGGGGGGGCCGATGAGCAGTTCTTC	CASSLTTSGGADEQFF
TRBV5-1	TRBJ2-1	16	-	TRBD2	TGCGCCAGCAGCTTGGCTAATAGCGGGGCCTACAATGAGCAGTTCTTC	CASSLANSGAYNEQFF
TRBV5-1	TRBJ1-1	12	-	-	TGCGCCAGCAGCCACGACAGCACTGAAGCTTTCTTT	CASSHDSTEAFF
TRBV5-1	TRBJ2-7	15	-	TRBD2	TGCGCCAGCAGCCGAACTAGCGGGGTCTCCTACGAGCAGTACTTC	CASSRTSGVSYEQYF
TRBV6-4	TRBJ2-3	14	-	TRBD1	TGTGCCAGCAGTGGCGTAGAGGGGGCGCTTACGCAGTATTTT	CASSGVEGALTQYF
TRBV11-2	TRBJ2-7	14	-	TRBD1	TGTGCCAGCAGCTCTATGACAGGGGCCTACGAGCAGTACTTC	CASSSMTGAYEQYF
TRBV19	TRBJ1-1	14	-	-	TGTGCCAGTAGGAGTTTTTTTAGGGGCACTGAAGCTTTCTTT	CASRSFFRGTEAFF
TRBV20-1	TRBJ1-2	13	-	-	TGCAGTGCTGGTGGGACATCGAACTATGGCTACACCTTC	CSAGGTSNYGYTF
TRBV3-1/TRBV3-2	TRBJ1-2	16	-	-	TGTGCCAGCAGCCAAGATGAAAGGACTGCTAACTATGGCTACACCTTC	CASSQDERTANYGYTF
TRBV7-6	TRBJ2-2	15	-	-	TGTGCCAGCAGCTTTCGAGGGGGATCGGCCGGGGAGCTGTTTTTT	CASSFRGGSAGELFF
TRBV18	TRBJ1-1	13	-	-	TGTGCCAGCCGTCCAGTCCAGAACACTGAAGCTTTCTTT	CASRPVQNTEAFF
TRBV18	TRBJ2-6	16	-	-	TGTGCCAGCTCACCTTATGGGACATCCGGGGCCAACGTCCTGACTTTC	CASSPYGTSGANVLTF
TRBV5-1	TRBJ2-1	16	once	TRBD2	TGCGCCAGCAGCTTGTTTGGTAGCGGGGTCTTGAATGAGCAGTTCTTC	CASSLFGSGVLNEQFF
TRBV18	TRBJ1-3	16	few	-	TGTGCCAGCTCACCACCGTTGAGCCCGGGAGGAAACACCATATATTTT	CASSPPLSPGGNTIYF
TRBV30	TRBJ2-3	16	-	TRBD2	TGTGCCTGGAAGCGTGCGCGGGGGGGAAGTACAGATACGCAGTATTTT	CAWKRARGGSTDTQYF
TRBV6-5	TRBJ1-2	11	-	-	TGTGCCTCCGAGGGAGGCTATGGCTACACCTTC	CASEGGYGYTF
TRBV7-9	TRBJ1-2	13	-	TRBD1	TGTGCCAGCAGCACCGACAGGGTGGGGGGCTACACCTTC	CASSTDRVGGYTF
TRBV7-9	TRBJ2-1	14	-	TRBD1	TGTGCCAGCAGTTCTAGGACAGGTAGGAATGAGCAGTTCTTC	CASSSRTGRNEQFF
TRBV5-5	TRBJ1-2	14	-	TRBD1	TGTGCCAGCAGCCCCCTGGACAGGGCCTCTGGCTACACCTTC	CASSPLDRASGYTF
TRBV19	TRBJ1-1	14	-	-	TGTGCCAGTAGTATTCGGGTCCTGAACACTGAAGCTTTCTTT	CASSIRVLNTEAFF